The rows below give T cell receptor beta chains drawn from one sample of a study of blood T cell repertoires in COVID-19. Libraries were prepared by immunoSEQ multiplex PCR; TCRdb keeps only in-frame clonotypes and omits some of them. The sample consists of just under 50,000 clones, approximately 80% of them appearing once. Sequenced input: peripheral blood. These receptors were obtained from a human donor in a cohort sampled during active COVID-19. CDR3s include the opening cysteine and the closing phenylalanine or tryptophan. The order of the fields is D gene, clone size, J gene, V gene, CDR3 DNA, CDR3 protein. A D gene is named only where the DNA matches it firmly. The listing skips clone size in some rows; elsewhere it reads once, few, many or a size class.

d_gene: -
abundance: -
j_gene: TRBJ2-2
v_gene: TRBV7-6
CDR3nt: TGTGCCAGCACCTCAGGCGCCTGGAACGGGGAGCTGTTTTTT
CDR3aa: CASTSGAWNGELFF

d_gene: TRBD2
abundance: -
j_gene: TRBJ2-2
v_gene: TRBV5-1
CDR3nt: TGCGCCACTAGGACTAGCGGGAGAGACACCGGGGAGCTGTTTTTT
CDR3aa: CATRTSGRDTGELFF

d_gene: -
abundance: -
j_gene: TRBJ2-3
v_gene: TRBV5-4
CDR3nt: TGTGCCAGCAGCCGTCAGACAGACCTTAGCACAGATACGCAGTATTTT
CDR3aa: CASSRQTDLSTDTQYF

d_gene: TRBD2
abundance: -
j_gene: TRBJ2-5
v_gene: TRBV6-6
CDR3nt: TGTGCCAGCAGTCCGGGACTAGCAGTTCAAGAGACCCAGTACTTC
CDR3aa: CASSPGLAVQETQYF

d_gene: TRBD1
abundance: -
j_gene: TRBJ1-2
v_gene: TRBV28
CDR3nt: TGTGCCAGCAGTACAACTCGGACAGGGACAAACTATGGCTACACCTTC
CDR3aa: CASSTTRTGTNYGYTF

d_gene: TRBD2
abundance: -
j_gene: TRBJ2-2
v_gene: TRBV6-5
CDR3nt: TGTGCCAGCAGCCGGGGGGGCGCGAACACCGGGGAGCTGTTTTTT
CDR3aa: CASSRGGANTGELFF

d_gene: TRBD1
abundance: -
j_gene: TRBJ1-4
v_gene: TRBV15
CDR3nt: TGTGCCACCAGCAGAGATGGAGCGGGACAGGGGAATGAAAAACTGTTTTTT
CDR3aa: CATSRDGAGQGNEKLFF

d_gene: -
abundance: few
j_gene: TRBJ1-1
v_gene: TRBV3-1/TRBV3-2
CDR3nt: TGTGCCAGCAGCCAAGATCCAAGTAGGAACACTGAAGCTTTCTTT
CDR3aa: CASSQDPSRNTEAFF

d_gene: TRBD1
abundance: -
j_gene: TRBJ2-3
v_gene: TRBV7-2
CDR3nt: TGTGCCAGCAGCCCTGACAGGGGAACAGATACGCAGTATTTT
CDR3aa: CASSPDRGTDTQYF

d_gene: -
abundance: -
j_gene: TRBJ2-2
v_gene: TRBV5-4
CDR3nt: TGTGCCAGCAGCCCGGGACTTTTAAACACCGGGGAGCTGTTTTTT
CDR3aa: CASSPGLLNTGELFF

d_gene: -
abundance: -
j_gene: TRBJ2-5
v_gene: TRBV24-1
CDR3nt: TGTGCCACCAGTGATTTGAGTCCCGGAGAGACCCAGTACTTC
CDR3aa: CATSDLSPGETQYF

d_gene: -
abundance: -
j_gene: TRBJ2-3
v_gene: TRBV3-1/TRBV3-2
CDR3nt: TGTGCCAGCAGCCAAGATTGGGAGGGGGCAGATACGCAGTATTTT
CDR3aa: CASSQDWEGADTQYF

d_gene: -
abundance: -
j_gene: TRBJ1-1
v_gene: TRBV5-1
CDR3nt: TGCGCCAGCAGTTTGGGTTCGCGGGATACTGAAGCTTTCTTT
CDR3aa: CASSLGSRDTEAFF

d_gene: -
abundance: -
j_gene: TRBJ1-1
v_gene: TRBV28
CDR3nt: TGTGCCAGCGGGCTTCGGTGGAACACTGAAGCTTTCTTT
CDR3aa: CASGLRWNTEAFF

d_gene: -
abundance: -
j_gene: TRBJ1-2
v_gene: TRBV5-4
CDR3nt: TGTGCCAGCAGCTTCCCCCTCTTCGGCGGCTATGGCTACACCTTC
CDR3aa: CASSFPLFGGYGYTF

d_gene: -
abundance: -
j_gene: TRBJ1-2
v_gene: TRBV2
CDR3nt: TGTGCCAGCAGTGAATCCCAGAATCGTGGCTACACCTTC
CDR3aa: CASSESQNRGYTF

d_gene: -
abundance: few
j_gene: TRBJ1-2
v_gene: TRBV6-1
CDR3nt: TGTGCCAGCAGTGAAAGGGTAGGGAGAGATGGCTACACCTTC
CDR3aa: CASSERVGRDGYTF

d_gene: TRBD1
abundance: -
j_gene: TRBJ2-7
v_gene: TRBV10-2
CDR3nt: TGCGCCAGCAGTAGACAGGGGGGGTCCTACGAGCAGTACTTC
CDR3aa: CASSRQGGSYEQYF

d_gene: -
abundance: -
j_gene: TRBJ2-7
v_gene: TRBV30
CDR3nt: TGTGCCTGGAGTTCTGTCCAGGTGAACTACGAGCAGTACTTC
CDR3aa: CAWSSVQVNYEQYF

d_gene: TRBD2
abundance: -
j_gene: TRBJ2-3
v_gene: TRBV28
CDR3nt: TGTGCCAGCGAGACTAGCGGAGATCTTAATACGCAGTATTTT
CDR3aa: CASETSGDLNTQYF

d_gene: TRBD2
abundance: once
j_gene: TRBJ2-1
v_gene: TRBV7-7
CDR3nt: TGTGCTAGCAGCGAGGGACTAGCGGGGCACAATGAGCAGTTCTTC
CDR3aa: CASSEGLAGHNEQFF

d_gene: TRBD1
abundance: -
j_gene: TRBJ1-6
v_gene: TRBV27
CDR3nt: TGTGCCAGCAGTCCCCTACAGGGGGCTAATTCACCCCTCCACTTT
CDR3aa: CASSPLQGANSPLHF

d_gene: -
abundance: -
j_gene: TRBJ1-2
v_gene: TRBV30
CDR3nt: TGTGCCTGGAGTGTACCCAGCGCGTATGGCTACACCTTC
CDR3aa: CAWSVPSAYGYTF

d_gene: TRBD2
abundance: -
j_gene: TRBJ2-1
v_gene: TRBV6-2/TRBV6-3
CDR3nt: TGTGCCAGCAGCCAACCTATCTCCGGGAGGGGAGGCAATGAGCAGTTCTTC
CDR3aa: CASSQPISGRGGNEQFF

d_gene: TRBD1
abundance: -
j_gene: TRBJ1-1
v_gene: TRBV29-1
CDR3nt: TGCAGCGTTCCTCCGGGACAGGGGGCGAACACTGAAGCTTTCTTT
CDR3aa: CSVPPGQGANTEAFF

d_gene: TRBD2
abundance: -
j_gene: TRBJ2-1
v_gene: TRBV4-2
CDR3nt: TGTGCCAGCAGCCAAGAAGTAGCGGGAGGCCCGAATGAGCAGTTCTTC
CDR3aa: CASSQEVAGGPNEQFF

d_gene: -
abundance: -
j_gene: TRBJ2-5
v_gene: TRBV5-1
CDR3nt: TGCGCCAGCAGCCTCGGCAGGGCTCAAGAGACCCAGTACTTC
CDR3aa: CASSLGRAQETQYF

d_gene: -
abundance: once
j_gene: TRBJ2-2
v_gene: TRBV21-1
CDR3nt: TGTGCCAGCAGCTATGGGACTAGCGGGATGTCGTCGGGAGCTGTTTTT
CDR3aa: CASSYGTSGMSSGAVF

d_gene: -
abundance: -
j_gene: TRBJ2-2
v_gene: TRBV2
CDR3nt: TGTGCCAGCATGGAGATGGCAGTCTACACCGGGGAGCTGTTTTTT
CDR3aa: CASMEMAVYTGELFF

d_gene: -
abundance: -
j_gene: TRBJ1-1
v_gene: TRBV3-1/TRBV3-2
CDR3nt: TGTGCCAGCAGCGTTCCAGGGGTGCGGGCTTTCTTT
CDR3aa: CASSVPGVRAFF

d_gene: -
abundance: -
j_gene: TRBJ2-2
v_gene: TRBV3-1/TRBV3-2
CDR3nt: TGTGCCAGCAGCCAACAGTCGTACACCGGGGAGCTGTTTTTT
CDR3aa: CASSQQSYTGELFF

d_gene: TRBD1
abundance: -
j_gene: TRBJ2-5
v_gene: TRBV5-1
CDR3nt: TGCGCCAGCAGCTTGGAACAGGGGGCTGGGGAGACCCAGTACTTC
CDR3aa: CASSLEQGAGETQYF

d_gene: TRBD2
abundance: -
j_gene: TRBJ2-3
v_gene: TRBV6-4
CDR3nt: TGTGCCAGCAGTGACTCGACTAGCGGGGAAGCAGATACGCAGTATTTT
CDR3aa: CASSDSTSGEADTQYF

d_gene: TRBD1
abundance: -
j_gene: TRBJ2-7
v_gene: TRBV19
CDR3nt: TGTGCCAGTAGCCCGGACAGGGCCCCCCTCGAGCAGTACTTC
CDR3aa: CASSPDRAPLEQYF

d_gene: -
abundance: -
j_gene: TRBJ2-7
v_gene: TRBV24-1
CDR3nt: TGTGCCACCAGTGATTTTTCGGGGAAGAAGTACTTC
CDR3aa: CATSDFSGKKYF

d_gene: -
abundance: -
j_gene: TRBJ1-1
v_gene: TRBV11-2
CDR3nt: TGTGCCAGCAGCTTACGACAGCTGAACACTGAAGCTTTCTTT
CDR3aa: CASSLRQLNTEAFF

d_gene: TRBD2
abundance: few
j_gene: TRBJ2-1
v_gene: TRBV4-3
CDR3nt: TGCGCCAGCAGCCAAGTGTATTCGGGGAGGGAGAACAATGAGCAGTTCTTC
CDR3aa: CASSQVYSGRENNEQFF

d_gene: TRBD1
abundance: -
j_gene: TRBJ1-2
v_gene: TRBV9
CDR3nt: TGTGCCAGCAGCGTAGGGCGACAGGGTAACTATGGCTACACCTTC
CDR3aa: CASSVGRQGNYGYTF

d_gene: TRBD2
abundance: once
j_gene: TRBJ2-7
v_gene: TRBV11-3
CDR3nt: TGTGCCAGCAGCTTAGGATTAGCGGGAGGCACCTCCTACGAGCAGTACTTC
CDR3aa: CASSLGLAGGTSYEQYF

d_gene: -
abundance: -
j_gene: TRBJ2-7
v_gene: TRBV10-3
CDR3nt: TGTGCCATCAGTGAGTCCAGCAGGGCCAACGAGCAGTACTTC
CDR3aa: CAISESSRANEQYF

d_gene: TRBD1
abundance: -
j_gene: TRBJ1-1
v_gene: TRBV2
CDR3nt: TGTGCCAGCAGGGGACAGGGCGAGGGGGGAGCTTTCTTT
CDR3aa: CASRGQGEGGAFF

d_gene: -
abundance: -
j_gene: TRBJ1-4
v_gene: TRBV5-1
CDR3nt: TGCGCCAGCAGCCTTCACCCAGATAAACTGTTTTTT
CDR3aa: CASSLHPDKLFF

d_gene: TRBD2
abundance: -
j_gene: TRBJ2-2
v_gene: TRBV9
CDR3nt: TGTGCCAGCAGCACCCGACTAGCGGGAAACGGGGAGCTGTTTTTT
CDR3aa: CASSTRLAGNGELFF

d_gene: -
abundance: -
j_gene: TRBJ2-7
v_gene: TRBV6-5
CDR3nt: TGTGCCATCTCACCTTTTTACGGCTACGAGCAGTACTTC
CDR3aa: CAISPFYGYEQYF

d_gene: TRBD1
abundance: -
j_gene: TRBJ1-5
v_gene: TRBV9
CDR3nt: TGTGCCAGCAGCGTAGGTCCGTCAGGGGGCCAGCCCCAGCATTTT
CDR3aa: CASSVGPSGGQPQHF

d_gene: -
abundance: -
j_gene: TRBJ2-1
v_gene: TRBV7-9
CDR3nt: TGTGCCAGCAGCTTAGTTGGCCTGCAGGAGCAGTTCTTC
CDR3aa: CASSLVGLQEQFF

d_gene: -
abundance: -
j_gene: TRBJ2-3
v_gene: TRBV19
CDR3nt: TGTGCCAGTAGTATGTCCAGGGGAAGGGCAGATACGCAGTATTTT
CDR3aa: CASSMSRGRADTQYF

d_gene: -
abundance: -
j_gene: TRBJ2-4
v_gene: TRBV2
CDR3nt: TGTGCCAGCAGGGCAAAAAACATTCAGTACTTC
CDR3aa: CASRAKNIQYF

d_gene: TRBD2
abundance: -
j_gene: TRBJ2-7
v_gene: TRBV7-2
CDR3nt: TGTGCCAGCAGCTATACTAGCGGGGGAACCTACGAGCAGTACTTC
CDR3aa: CASSYTSGGTYEQYF

d_gene: -
abundance: few
j_gene: TRBJ2-2
v_gene: TRBV3-1/TRBV3-2
CDR3nt: TGTGCCAGCAGCTTAAGACAGACTAACACCGGGGAGCTGTTTTTT
CDR3aa: CASSLRQTNTGELFF

d_gene: TRBD2
abundance: once
j_gene: TRBJ2-5
v_gene: TRBV10-3
CDR3nt: TGTGCCATCTCGGGACTAGTACAAGAGACCCAGTACTTC
CDR3aa: CAISGLVQETQYF

d_gene: -
abundance: -
j_gene: TRBJ1-2
v_gene: TRBV29-1
CDR3nt: TGCAGCGTTTCAAGGGAGGGTTCCTATGGCTACACCTTC
CDR3aa: CSVSREGSYGYTF

d_gene: TRBD1
abundance: -
j_gene: TRBJ2-5
v_gene: TRBV24-1
CDR3nt: TGTGCCACCAGTGATAGGACAGGGGGCGGAGAGACCCAGTACTTC
CDR3aa: CATSDRTGGGETQYF

d_gene: TRBD1
abundance: -
j_gene: TRBJ1-1
v_gene: TRBV28
CDR3nt: TGTGCCAGCAGTTCGGACAGGCACAGGGGCCCTCTCTTT
CDR3aa: CASSSDRHRGPLF

d_gene: -
abundance: once
j_gene: TRBJ2-7
v_gene: TRBV2
CDR3nt: TGTGCCAGCAGTGGACTAGGGGAGGTAAGCTACGAGCAGTACTTC
CDR3aa: CASSGLGEVSYEQYF

d_gene: -
abundance: once
j_gene: TRBJ2-5
v_gene: TRBV2
CDR3nt: TGTGCCAGCGGGCTAGCGAATCGAGAGACCCAGTACTTC
CDR3aa: CASGLANRETQYF

d_gene: TRBD1
abundance: -
j_gene: TRBJ1-2
v_gene: TRBV4-1
CDR3nt: TGCGCCAGCAGCCTAGGGGGACAGGGGAAGGACTATGGCTACACCTTC
CDR3aa: CASSLGGQGKDYGYTF

d_gene: -
abundance: -
j_gene: TRBJ2-7
v_gene: TRBV15
CDR3nt: TGTGCCACCAGCAGAGAGGCAGGCTACGAGCAGTACTTC
CDR3aa: CATSREAGYEQYF

d_gene: TRBD2
abundance: -
j_gene: TRBJ2-1
v_gene: TRBV5-6
CDR3nt: TGTGCCAGCAGCTCCCGGCCGGGACTAGCGGGAGGCGATGAGCAGTTCTTC
CDR3aa: CASSSRPGLAGGDEQFF